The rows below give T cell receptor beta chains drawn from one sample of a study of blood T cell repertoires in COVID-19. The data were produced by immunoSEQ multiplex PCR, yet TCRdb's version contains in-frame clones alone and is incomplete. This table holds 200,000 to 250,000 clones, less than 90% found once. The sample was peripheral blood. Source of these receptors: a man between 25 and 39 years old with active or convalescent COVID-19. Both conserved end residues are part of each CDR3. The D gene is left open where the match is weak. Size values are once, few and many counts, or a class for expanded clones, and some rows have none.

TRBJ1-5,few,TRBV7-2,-,CASSLQGRNQPQHF,TGTGCCAGCAGCTTACAGGGGCGAAATCAGCCCCAGCATTTT
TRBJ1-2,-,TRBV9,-,CASSADQGGYGYTF,TGTGCCAGCAGCGCCGACCAGGGTGGCTATGGCTACACCTTC
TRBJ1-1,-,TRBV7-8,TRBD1,CASSSWTGLNTEAFF,TGTGCCAGCAGCTCCTGGACAGGGCTGAACACTGAAGCTTTCTTT
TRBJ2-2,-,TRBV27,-,CASSPAGGNPGELFF,TGTGCCAGCAGCCCCGCGGGCGGGAACCCCGGGGAGCTGTTTTTT
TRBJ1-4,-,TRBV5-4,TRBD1,CASSGTGGADEKLFF,TGTGCCAGCAGCGGAACAGGGGGCGCGGATGAAAAACTGTTTTTT
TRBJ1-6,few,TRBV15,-,CATSRDRLSALHF,TGTGCCACCAGCAGAGATCGACTTTCGGCCCTCCACTTT
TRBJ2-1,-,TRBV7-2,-,CASSFSGGAGGEQFF,TGTGCCAGCAGCTTTTCTGGGGGGGCCGGTGGTGAGCAGTTCTTC
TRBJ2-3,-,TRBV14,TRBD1,CASSQHPGQGESDTQYF,TGTGCCAGCAGCCAACACCCGGGACAGGGGGAATCAGATACGCAGTATTTT
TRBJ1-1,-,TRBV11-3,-,CASSFHERETEAFF,TGTGCCAGCAGCTTTCATGAAAGGGAGACTGAAGCTTTCTTT
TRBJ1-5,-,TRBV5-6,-,CASSLGGQYVGPQHF,-
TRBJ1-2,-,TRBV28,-,CASSLSPGRGGYTF,TGTGCCAGCAGTTTATCTCCAGGGCGGGGTGGCTACACCTTC
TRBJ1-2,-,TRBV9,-,CASSSQTGGYGYTF,TGTGCCAGCAGCTCTCAGACAGGAGGTTATGGCTACACCTTC
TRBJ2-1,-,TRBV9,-,CASSALLRNEQFF,TGTGCCAGCAGCGCCCTTCTAAGAAATGAGCAGTTCTTC
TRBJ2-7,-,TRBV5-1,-,CASSTGQFEQYF,TGCGCCAGCAGCACGGGACAATTCGAGCAGTACTTC
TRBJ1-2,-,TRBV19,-,CATTGQSFYGYTF,TGTGCCACCACGGGACAATCCTTCTATGGCTACACCTTC
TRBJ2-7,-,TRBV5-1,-,CASSGTVGGIYEQYF,TGCGCCAGCAGTGGGACAGTGGGGGGAATCTACGAGCAGTACTTC
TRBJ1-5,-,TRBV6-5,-,CASRAYSNQPQHF,TGTGCCAGCAGAGCTTATAGCAATCAGCCCCAGCATTTT
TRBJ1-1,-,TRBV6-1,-,CASSELGGHAEAFF,TGTGCCAGCAGTGAATTAGGGGGTCACGCTGAAGCTTTCTTT
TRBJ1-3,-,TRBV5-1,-,CASGLPSGNTIYF,TGCGCCAGCGGACTCCCCTCTGGAAACACCATATATTTT
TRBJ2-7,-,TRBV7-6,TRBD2,CASRPASGSTYEQYF,TGTGCCAGCAGACCAGCTAGCGGGAGCACCTACGAGCAGTACTTC
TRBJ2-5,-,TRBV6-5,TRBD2,CASSSSGTLETQYF,TGTGCCAGCAGTTCGAGCGGGACCCTCGAGACCCAGTACTTC
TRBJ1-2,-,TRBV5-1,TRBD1,CASSLVPGQPYGYTF,TGCGCCAGCAGCTTGGTCCCGGGACAGCCCTATGGCTACACCTTC
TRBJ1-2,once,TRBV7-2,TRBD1,CASSPQRTGGYGYTF,TGTGCCAGCAGCCCGCAGAGGACAGGGGGCTATGGCTACACCTTC
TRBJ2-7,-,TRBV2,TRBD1,CASRDRVSSSYEQYF,TGTGCCAGCAGAGACAGGGTCAGCTCTTCCTACGAGCAGTACTTC
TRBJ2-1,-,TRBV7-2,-,CASSLSRRGGYNEQFF,TGTGCCAGCAGCTTAAGTAGGAGGGGGGGCTACAATGAGCAGTTCTTC
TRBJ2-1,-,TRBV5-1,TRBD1,CASKGTGVVNEQFF,TGCGCCAGCAAAGGGACAGGGGTGGTTAATGAGCAGTTCTTC
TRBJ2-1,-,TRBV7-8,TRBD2,CASSSSSGGEQFF,TGTGCCAGCAGCTCCTCTAGCGGTGGTGAGCAGTTCTTC
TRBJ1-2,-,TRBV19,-,CASSINTGYGYTF,TGTGCCAGTAGTATCAACACGGGTTATGGCTACACCTTC
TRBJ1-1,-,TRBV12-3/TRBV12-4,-,CASSLREEAFF,TGTGCCAGCAGTTTGAGGGAAGAAGCTTTCTTT
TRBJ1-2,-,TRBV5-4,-,CASSLNTYGYTF,TGTGCCAGCAGCTTGAACACGTATGGCTACACCTTC
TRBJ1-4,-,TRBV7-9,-,CASSLVGGEKLFF,TGTGCCAGCAGCTTAGTAGGGGGTGAAAAACTGTTTTTT
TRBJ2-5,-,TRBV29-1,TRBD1,CSAAGTAQETQYF,TGCAGCGCTGCAGGGACAGCACAAGAGACCCAGTACTTC
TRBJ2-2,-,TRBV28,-,CASRTVNTGELFF,TGTGCCAGTAGGACAGTTAACACCGGGGAGCTGTTTTTT
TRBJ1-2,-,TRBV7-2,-,CASSLMGGRGYTF,TGTGCCAGCAGCTTAATGGGGGGGAGAGGCTACACCTTC
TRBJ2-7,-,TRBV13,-,CASSSRGTPTDYEQYF,TGTGCCAGCAGCTCCCGTGGGACTCCTACAGACTACGAGCAGTACTTC
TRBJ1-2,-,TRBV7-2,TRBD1,CASTLPGDSVRDTF,TGTGCCAGCACCCTCCCTGGGGACAGCGTGAGGGACACCTTC